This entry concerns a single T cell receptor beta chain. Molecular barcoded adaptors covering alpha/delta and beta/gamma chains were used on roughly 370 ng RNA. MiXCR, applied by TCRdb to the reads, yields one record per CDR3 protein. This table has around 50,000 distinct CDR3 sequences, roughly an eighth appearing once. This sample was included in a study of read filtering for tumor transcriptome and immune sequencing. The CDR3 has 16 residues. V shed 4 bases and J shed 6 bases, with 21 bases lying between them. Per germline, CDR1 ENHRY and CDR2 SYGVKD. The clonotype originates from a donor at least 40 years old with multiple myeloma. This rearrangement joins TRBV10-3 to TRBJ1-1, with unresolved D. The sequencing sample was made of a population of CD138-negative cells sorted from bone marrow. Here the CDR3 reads CAISGSRAGGVAEAFF. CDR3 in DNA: TGTGCCATCAGTGGATCCCGGGCCGGAGGCGTCGCTGAAGCTTTCTTT.